This TCR beta chain is from a study of identical twins. Notes on the study in general: Modelling approaches yielded underestimates of out-of-frame TCR alpha sharing between monozygotic twins.

This clonotype occurred a few times. The target antigen is unknown. V gave up 2 bases and J gave up 5 bases, with 10 bases separating them. The CDR3 totals 14 residues. Germline CDR1 reads MNHEY; CDR2 reads SVGEGT. Healthy Caucasians alone served as donors. Through template switching, a universal primer site was introduced, and the cDNA contained unique molecular identifiers. MiXCR was run by TCRdb on the 5' RACE reads, yielding one entry per CDR3 protein. The sample has under 300,000 distinct CDR3 sequences, about 8.3% seen once. These data also featured in a second study, about yellow fever vaccine responses in identical twins.

J is TRBJ2-1 and V is TRBV6-2 or TRBV6-3, with a weak D call TRBD2 (7 bases). Sequenced sample: CD8+ T cells sorted from blood. This TCR was sampled from a woman aged 18-29 years in good health. The CDR3 nucleotides are TGTGCCAGCAGTTACGGGGGGGCCAACAATGAGCAGTTCTTC. Translation: CASSYGGANNEQFF.